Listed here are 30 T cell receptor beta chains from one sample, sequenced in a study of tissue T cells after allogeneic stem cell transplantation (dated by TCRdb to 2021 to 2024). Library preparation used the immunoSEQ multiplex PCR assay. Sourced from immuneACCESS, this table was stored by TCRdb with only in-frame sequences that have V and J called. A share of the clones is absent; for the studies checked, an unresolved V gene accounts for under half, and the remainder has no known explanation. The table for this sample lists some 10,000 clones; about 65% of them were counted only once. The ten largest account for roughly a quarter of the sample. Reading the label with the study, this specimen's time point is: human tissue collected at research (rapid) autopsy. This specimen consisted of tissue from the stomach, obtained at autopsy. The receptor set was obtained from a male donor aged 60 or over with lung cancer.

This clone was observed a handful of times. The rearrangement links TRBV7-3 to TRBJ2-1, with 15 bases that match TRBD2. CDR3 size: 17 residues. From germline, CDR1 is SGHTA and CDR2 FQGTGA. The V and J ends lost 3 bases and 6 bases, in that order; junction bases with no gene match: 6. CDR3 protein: CASSFTGLAGGLNEQFF. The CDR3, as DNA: TGTGCCAGCAGCTTCACCGGACTAGCGGGAGGGCTCAATGAGCAGTTCTTC. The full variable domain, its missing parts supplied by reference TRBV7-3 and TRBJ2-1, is GAGVSQTPSNKVTEKGKYVELRCDPISGHTALYWYRQSLGQGPEFLIYFQGTGAADDSGLPNDRFFAVRPEGSVSTLKIQRTERGDSAVYLCASSFTGLAGGLNEQFFGPGTRLTVL.

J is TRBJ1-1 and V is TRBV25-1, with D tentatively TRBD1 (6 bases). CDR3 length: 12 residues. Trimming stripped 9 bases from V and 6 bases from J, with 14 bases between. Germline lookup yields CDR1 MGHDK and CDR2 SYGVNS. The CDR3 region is CASQRPGAEAFF. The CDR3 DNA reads TGTGCCAGTCAAAGACCAGGGGCTGAAGCTTTCTTT.

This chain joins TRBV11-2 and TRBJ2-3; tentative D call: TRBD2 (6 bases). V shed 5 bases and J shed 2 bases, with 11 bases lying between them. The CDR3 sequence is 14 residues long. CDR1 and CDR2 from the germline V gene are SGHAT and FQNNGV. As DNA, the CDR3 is TGTGCCAGCAGCGCGGGACTGGACACAGATACGCAGTATTTT. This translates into CASSAGLDTDTQYF.

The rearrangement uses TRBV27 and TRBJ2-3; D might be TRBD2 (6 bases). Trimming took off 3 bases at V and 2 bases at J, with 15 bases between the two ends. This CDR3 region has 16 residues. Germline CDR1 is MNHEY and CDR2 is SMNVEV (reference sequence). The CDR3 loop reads CASSLSLAYLTDTQYF. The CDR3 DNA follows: TGTGCCAGCAGTTTGTCACTAGCATACCTCACAGATACGCAGTATTTT.

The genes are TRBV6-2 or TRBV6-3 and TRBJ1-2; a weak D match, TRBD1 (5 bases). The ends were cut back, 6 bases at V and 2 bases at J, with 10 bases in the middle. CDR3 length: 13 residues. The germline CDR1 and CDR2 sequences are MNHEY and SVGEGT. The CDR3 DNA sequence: TGTGCCAGCAGCCCGGACACGAACTATGGCTACACCTTC. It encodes CASSPDTNYGYTF.

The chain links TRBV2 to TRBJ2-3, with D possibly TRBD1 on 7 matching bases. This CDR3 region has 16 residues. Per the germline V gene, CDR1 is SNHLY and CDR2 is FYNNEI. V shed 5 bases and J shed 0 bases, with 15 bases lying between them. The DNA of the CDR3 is TGTGCCAGCAGTCCCTCGACAGGGACTAGCACAGATACGCAGTATTTT. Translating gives CASSPSTGTSTDTQYF.

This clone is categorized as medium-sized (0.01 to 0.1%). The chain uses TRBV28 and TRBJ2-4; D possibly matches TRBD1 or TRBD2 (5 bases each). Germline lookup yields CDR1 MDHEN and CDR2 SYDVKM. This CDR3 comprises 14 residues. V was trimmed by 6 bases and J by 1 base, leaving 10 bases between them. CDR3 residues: CASSEGMAKNIQYF. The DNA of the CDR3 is TGTGCCAGCAGCGAGGGGATGGCCAAAAACATTCAGTACTTC.

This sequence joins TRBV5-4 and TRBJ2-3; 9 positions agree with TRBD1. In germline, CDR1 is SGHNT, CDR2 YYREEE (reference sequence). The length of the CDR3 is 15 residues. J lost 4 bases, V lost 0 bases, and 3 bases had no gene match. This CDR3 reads CASSLGDRVADTQYF. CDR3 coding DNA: TGTGCCAGCAGCTTGGGGGACAGGGTCGCAGATACGCAGTATTTT.

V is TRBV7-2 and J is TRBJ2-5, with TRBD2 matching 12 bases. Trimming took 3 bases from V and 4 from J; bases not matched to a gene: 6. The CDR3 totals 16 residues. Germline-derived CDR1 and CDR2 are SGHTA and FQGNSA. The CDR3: CASSFGLAGGLETQYF. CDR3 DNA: TGTGCCAGCAGCTTTGGGCTAGCGGGGGGGTTAGAGACCCAGTACTTC.

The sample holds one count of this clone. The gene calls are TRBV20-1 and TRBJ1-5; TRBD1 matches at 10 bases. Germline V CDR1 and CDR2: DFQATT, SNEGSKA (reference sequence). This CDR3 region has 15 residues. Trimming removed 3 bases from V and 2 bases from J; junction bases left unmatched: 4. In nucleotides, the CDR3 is TGCAGTGCTAGTATGACAGGGGGCGGCAATCAGCCCCAGCATTTT. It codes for CSASMTGGGNQPQHF.

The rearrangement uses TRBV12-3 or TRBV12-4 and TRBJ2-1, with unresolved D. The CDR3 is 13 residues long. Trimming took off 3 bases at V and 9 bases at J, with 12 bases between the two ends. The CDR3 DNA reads TGTGCCAGCAGTTTCTCGGAGATTGGTGAGCAGTTCTTC. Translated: CASSFSEIGEQFF.

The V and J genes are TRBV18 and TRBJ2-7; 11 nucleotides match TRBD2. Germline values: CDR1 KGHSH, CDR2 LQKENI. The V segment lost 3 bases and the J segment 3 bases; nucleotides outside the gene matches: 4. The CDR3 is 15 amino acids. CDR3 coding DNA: TGTGCCAGCTCACCGATAGCGGGGGGGCTCTACGAGCAGTACTTC. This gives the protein CASSPIAGGLYEQYF.

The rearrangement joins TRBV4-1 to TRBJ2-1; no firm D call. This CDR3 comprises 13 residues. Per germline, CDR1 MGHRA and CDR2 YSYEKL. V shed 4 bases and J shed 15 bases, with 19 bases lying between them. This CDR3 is CASSLGSEAKGFF. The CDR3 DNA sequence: TGCGCCAGCAGCCTCGGTTCTGAGGCCAAGGGGTTCTTC.

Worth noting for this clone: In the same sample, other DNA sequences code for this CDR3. CDR3 residues: CASSQDLTSYEQYF. The CDR3 nucleotides are TGTGCCAGCAGCCAAGATCTGACATCCTACGAGCAGTACTTC. The rearrangement joins TRBV14 to TRBJ2-7; no firm D call. Germline V gene lookup returns CDR1 SGHDN and CDR2 FVKESK. This CDR3 is built from 14 residues. V was shortened by 0 bases and J by 1 base, with 7 bases between the two germline ends.

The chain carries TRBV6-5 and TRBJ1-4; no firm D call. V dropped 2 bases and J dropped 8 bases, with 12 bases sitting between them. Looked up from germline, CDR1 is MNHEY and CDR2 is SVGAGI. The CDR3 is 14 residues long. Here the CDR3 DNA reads TGTGCCAGCAGTTACGCCTTGGGCGAGGAAAAACTGTTTTTT. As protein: CASSYALGEEKLFF.

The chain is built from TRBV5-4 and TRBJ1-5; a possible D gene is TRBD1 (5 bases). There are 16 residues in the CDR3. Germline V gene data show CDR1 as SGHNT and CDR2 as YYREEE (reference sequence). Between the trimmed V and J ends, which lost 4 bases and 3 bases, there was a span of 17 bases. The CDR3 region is CASSEGVGGNNQPQHF. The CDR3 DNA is TGTGCCAGCAGCGAGGGAGTCGGGGGTAACAATCAGCCCCAGCATTTT.

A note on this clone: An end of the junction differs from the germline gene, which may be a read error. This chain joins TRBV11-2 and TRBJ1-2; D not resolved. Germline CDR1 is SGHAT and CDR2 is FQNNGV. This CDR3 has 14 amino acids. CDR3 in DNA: TGTGCCAGCACCCCCGCCGGCAGAAACTATGGCCACACCTTC. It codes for CASTPAGRNYGHTF. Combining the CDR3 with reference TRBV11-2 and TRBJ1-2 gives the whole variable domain EAGVAQSPRYKIIEKRQSVAFWCNPISGHATLYWYQQILGQGPKLLIQFQNNGVVDDSQLPKDRFSAERLKGVDSTLKIQPAKLEDSAVYLCASTPAGRNYGHTFGSGTRLTVV.

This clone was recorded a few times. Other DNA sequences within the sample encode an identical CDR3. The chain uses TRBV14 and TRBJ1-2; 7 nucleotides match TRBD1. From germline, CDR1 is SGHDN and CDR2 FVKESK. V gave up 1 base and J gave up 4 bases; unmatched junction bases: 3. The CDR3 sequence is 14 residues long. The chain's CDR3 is CASSQGGTVYGYTF. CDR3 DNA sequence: TGTGCCAGCAGCCAAGGTGGGACAGTCTATGGCTACACCTTC.

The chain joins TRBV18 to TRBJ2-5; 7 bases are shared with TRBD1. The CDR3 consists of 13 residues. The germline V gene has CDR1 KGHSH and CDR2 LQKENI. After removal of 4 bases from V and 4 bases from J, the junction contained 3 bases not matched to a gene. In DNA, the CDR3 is TGTGCCAGCTCACTGGCAGGGGGAGAGACCCAGTACTTC. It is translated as CASSLAGGETQYF. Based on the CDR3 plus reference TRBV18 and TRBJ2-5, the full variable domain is NAGVMQNPRHLVRRRGQEARLRCSPMKGHSHVYWYRQLPEEGLKFMVYLQKENIIDESGMPKERFSAEFPKEGPSILRIQQVVRGDSAAYFCASSLAGGETQYFGPGTRLLVL.

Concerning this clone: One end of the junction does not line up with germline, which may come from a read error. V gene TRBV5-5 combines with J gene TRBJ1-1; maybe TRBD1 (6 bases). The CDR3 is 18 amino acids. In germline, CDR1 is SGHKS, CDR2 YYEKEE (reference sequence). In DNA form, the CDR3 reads TGTGCCAGCAGCCGGCGGGGGGCAGGGAGGACAACGAACGCTGAAGCTTTCTTT. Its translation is CASSRRGAGRTTNAEAFF.

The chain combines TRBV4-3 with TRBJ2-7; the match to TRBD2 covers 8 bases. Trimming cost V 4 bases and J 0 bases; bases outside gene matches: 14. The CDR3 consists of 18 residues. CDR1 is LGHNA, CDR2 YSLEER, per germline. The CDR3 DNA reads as TGCGCCAGCAGCCTCGGGCCGAGCGGGGGCTCAAGCTCCTACGAGCAGTACTTC. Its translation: CASSLGPSGGSSSYEQYF.

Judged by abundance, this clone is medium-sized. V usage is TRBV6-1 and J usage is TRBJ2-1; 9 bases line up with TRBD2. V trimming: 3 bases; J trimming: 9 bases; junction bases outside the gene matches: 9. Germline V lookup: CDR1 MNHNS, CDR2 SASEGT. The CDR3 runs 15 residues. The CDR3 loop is CASSDFGGRATEQFF. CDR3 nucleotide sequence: TGTGCCAGCAGTGATTTTGGCGGGAGGGCGACTGAGCAGTTCTTC.

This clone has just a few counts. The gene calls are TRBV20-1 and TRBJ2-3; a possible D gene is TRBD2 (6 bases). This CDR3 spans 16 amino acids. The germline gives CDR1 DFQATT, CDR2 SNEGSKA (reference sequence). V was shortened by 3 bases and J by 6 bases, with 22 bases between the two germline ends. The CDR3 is CSASHGLGGLLDTQYF. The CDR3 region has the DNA TGCAGTGCTAGTCACGGGTTAGGAGGGTTATTGGATACGCAGTATTTT.

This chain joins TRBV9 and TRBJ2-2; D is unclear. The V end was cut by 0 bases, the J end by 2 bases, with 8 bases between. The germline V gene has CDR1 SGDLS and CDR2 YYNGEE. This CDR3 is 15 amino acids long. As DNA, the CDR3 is TGTGCCAGCAGCGTAGGCTGGAGAAACACCGGGGAGCTGTTTTTT. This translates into CASSVGWRNTGELFF.

Written as DNA, the CDR3 is TGTGCCATCAGTGAGGGGGCAGGGGTCCAGCCCCAGCATTTT. Translated: CAISEGAGVQPQHF. The rearrangement uses TRBV10-3 and TRBJ1-5, with a tentative D call TRBD1 (6 bases). Per germline, CDR1 ENHRY and CDR2 SYGVKD. This CDR3 spans 14 amino acids. Trimming cost V 2 bases and J 7 bases, with 12 bases left between them.

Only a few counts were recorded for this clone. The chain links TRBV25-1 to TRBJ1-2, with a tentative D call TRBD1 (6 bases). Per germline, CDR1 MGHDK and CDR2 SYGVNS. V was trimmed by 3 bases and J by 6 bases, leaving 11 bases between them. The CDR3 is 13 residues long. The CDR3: CASSEQGLDGYTF. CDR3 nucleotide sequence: TGTGCCAGCAGTGAGCAGGGGCTGGATGGCTACACCTTC.

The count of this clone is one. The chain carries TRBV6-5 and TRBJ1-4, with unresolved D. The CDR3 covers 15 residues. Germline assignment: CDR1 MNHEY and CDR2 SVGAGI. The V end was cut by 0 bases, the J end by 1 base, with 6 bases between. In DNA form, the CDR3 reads TGTGCCAGCAGTTACTCCCCGGGAACTAATGAAAAACTGTTTTTT. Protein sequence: CASSYSPGTNEKLFF.

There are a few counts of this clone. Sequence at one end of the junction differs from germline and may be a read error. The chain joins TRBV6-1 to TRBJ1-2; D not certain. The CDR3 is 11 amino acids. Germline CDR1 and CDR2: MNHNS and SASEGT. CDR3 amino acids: CASSETDSWGF. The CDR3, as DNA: TGTGCCAGCAGTGAAACGGACTCTTGGGGCTTC.

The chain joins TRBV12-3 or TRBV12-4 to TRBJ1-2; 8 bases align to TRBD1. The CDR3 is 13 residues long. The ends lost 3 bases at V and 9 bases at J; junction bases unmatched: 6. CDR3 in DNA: TGTGCCAGCAGTTTTGGACAGGGAGTCCGCTACACCTTC. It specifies CASSFGQGVRYTF.

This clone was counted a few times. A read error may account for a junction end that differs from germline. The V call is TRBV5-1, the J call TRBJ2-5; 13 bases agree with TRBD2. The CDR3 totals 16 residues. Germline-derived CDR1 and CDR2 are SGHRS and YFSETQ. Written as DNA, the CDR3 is TGCGCCAGCAGGTTGGAAGGGACTAGCGGGACAAAGACCCAGTACTTC. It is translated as CASRLEGTSGTKTQYF. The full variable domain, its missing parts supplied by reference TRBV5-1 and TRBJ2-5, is KAGVTQTPRYLIKTRGQQVTLSCSPISGHRSVSWYQQTPGQGLQFLFEYFSETQRNKGNFPGRFSGRQFSNSRSEMNVSTLELGDSALYLCASRLEGTSGTKTQYFGPGTRLLVL.